This passage covers 31 T cell receptor beta chains from one sample sequenced in a study of early T cells in non-severe SARS-CoV-2 infection. MiXCR was run by TCRdb on the 5' RACE reads, yielding one entry per CDR3 protein. The sample yields 30,000 to 40,000 distinct CDR3 sequences, roughly 5.2% seen once. Source material: whole blood. Receptor source: an adult who was a healthcare worker with PCR-confirmed SARS-CoV-2 infection or an uninfected control (not recorded which).

This clonotype showed up just a few times. V usage is TRBV11-2 and J usage is TRBJ2-3; 13 positions match TRBD2. CDR1 SGHAT and CDR2 FQNNGV come from the germline V gene. This CDR3 is built from 16 residues. The J segment lost 2 bases and the V segment lost 5 bases, leaving 4 bases of the junction unmatched. CDR3 in amino acids: CASSPGLAGYTDTQYF. The CDR3 nucleotides are TGTGCCAGCAGCCCGGGACTAGCGGGATACACAGATACGCAGTATTTT.

This clonotype was picked up many times. V is TRBV3-1 and J is TRBJ2-1; tentatively, D is TRBD1 (5 bases). The germline CDR1 and CDR2 sequences are LGHDT and YNNKEL (reference sequence). Between the trimmed V and J ends, which lost 3 bases and 8 bases, there was a span of 17 bases. The CDR3 is 15 residues long. The CDR3 protein is CASSQGPGAFYEQFF. The CDR3 DNA is TGTGCCAGCAGCCAGGGCCCTGGGGCTTTCTATGAGCAGTTCTTC.

At least ten counts were recorded for this clonotype. The chain recombines TRBV6-5 with TRBJ2-2; D ambiguous. The CDR3 is made up of 13 amino acids. Trimming removed 7 bases from V and 5 bases from J, with 11 bases in between. Germline V CDR1 and CDR2: MNHEY, SVGAGI. The CDR3 protein is CASISPGTGELFF. The CDR3 DNA is TGTGCCAGCATCTCCCCTGGTACCGGGGAGCTGTTTTTT.

This clonotype was counted at least ten times. The V call is TRBV6-2 or TRBV6-3, the J call TRBJ1-1, with D perhaps matching TRBD1 (6 bases). This CDR3 is built from 14 residues. Trimming took off 6 bases at V and 4 bases at J, with 15 bases between the two ends. Germline CDR1 MNHEY, CDR2 SVGEGT. The CDR3 reads CASRTGQPGTEAFF. CDR3 in DNA: TGTGCCAGCAGAACCGGACAGCCGGGCACTGAAGCTTTCTTT.

This clonotype was observed at least ten times. V is TRBV29-1 and J is TRBJ1-2, with D unclear. The CDR3 has 14 residues. The V end lost 7 bases, the J end lost 10 bases, and 25 bases lay between the germline ends. From germline, CDR1 is SQVTM and CDR2 ANQGSEA. CDR3: CSAVRSGRREDYTF. The DNA of the CDR3 is TGCAGCGCTGTCAGATCCGGACGGCGTGAGGACTACACCTTC.

There are a few counts of this clonotype. The chain is built from TRBV5-4 and TRBJ1-1, with 7 bases that match TRBD1. The CDR3 runs to 15 residues. The germline gives CDR1 SGHNT, CDR2 YYREEE (reference sequence). The junction had 7 bases not matched to a gene; V was cut back by 0 bases and J by 5 bases. The CDR3 spells CASSLDKGARTEAFF. The CDR3 nucleotides read TGTGCCAGCAGCTTGGATAAGGGGGCTCGGACTGAAGCTTTCTTT.

This clonotype was found many times. The rearrangement links TRBV5-1 to TRBJ2-3; 7 nucleotides agree with TRBD2. CDR1 is SGHRS, CDR2 YFSETQ, per germline. Unmatched junction bases numbered 8, after V lost 1 base and J lost 6 bases. CDR3 length: 15 amino acids. The CDR3 is CASSLSSGPRDTQYF. The CDR3 nucleotides are TGCGCCAGCAGCTTGTCTAGCGGCCCCCGGGATACGCAGTATTTT. Looking up the rest from reference TRBV5-1 and TRBJ2-3 gives the full variable domain: KAGVTQTPRYLIKTRGQQVTLSCSPISGHRSVSWYQQTPGQGLQFLFEYFSETQRNKGNFPGRFSGRQFSNSRSEMNVSTLELGDSALYLCASSLSSGPRDTQYFGPGTRLTVL.

The CDR3 bases are TGCAGTGCTAGAGGTCAGGGACACCCGTACGAGCAGTACTTC. Amino acids: CSARGQGHPYEQYF. The chain couples TRBV20-1 to TRBJ2-7; TRBD1 is a possible D gene (6 bases). Germline assignment: CDR1 DFQATT and CDR2 SNEGSKA (reference sequence). This CDR3 spans 14 amino acids. Trimming removed 1 base at V and 4 bases at J, with 14 bases between.

At least ten counts were recorded for this clonotype. This chain uses TRBV3-1 with TRBJ2-1; 11 positions match TRBD2. This CDR3 contains 15 residues. V lost 6 bases, J lost 3 bases, and 4 bases stayed unmatched. CDR1 is LGHDT and CDR2 is YNNKEL in the germline V gene (reference sequence). The CDR3 protein is CASSPGLADYNEQFF. Written as DNA, the CDR3 is TGTGCCAGCAGTCCGGGACTAGCGGACTACAATGAGCAGTTCTTC.

This chain connects TRBV12-3 or TRBV12-4 to TRBJ1-6; the match to TRBD1 covers 7 bases. V lost 5 bases to trimming and J lost 8 bases; unmatched junction nucleotides: 15. The CDR3 is 17 amino acids. In nucleotides, the CDR3 is TGTGCCAGCAGTCGCTCGGAGGGGGCCGTAGTATATTCACCCCTCCACTTT. Translating it yields CASSRSEGAVVYSPLHF.

The sample holds many counts of this clonotype. The rearrangement uses TRBV5-4 and TRBJ2-7, with D perhaps TRBD1 or TRBD2 (5 bases each). Germline V gene sequence: CDR1 SGHNT, CDR2 YYREEE (reference sequence). Trimming cost V 4 bases and J 6 bases, with 17 bases left between them. There are 14 residues in the CDR3. The CDR3 DNA is TGTGCCAGCAGCCCTGGGGGTTCCGAACGCGAGCAGTACTTC. Translation gives CASSPGGSEREQYF.

There are a few counts of this clonotype. V is TRBV2 and J is TRBJ1-5; 7 bases line up with TRBD1. J lost 4 bases, V lost 6 bases, and 9 bases had no gene match. CDR1 and CDR2 (germline): SNHLY, FYNNEI. This CDR3 contains 15 residues. CDR3 sequence reads: CASRDGTVTNQPQHF. CDR3 bases: TGTGCCAGCAGGGACGGGACAGTGACGAATCAGCCCCAGCATTTT.

The sample holds many counts of this clonotype. V and J are TRBV6-5 and TRBJ1-5; 7 positions agree with TRBD1. Germline CDR1 MNHEY, CDR2 SVGAGI. CDR3 length: 14 residues. The V segment lost 4 bases and the J segment 2 bases; nucleotides outside the gene matches: 2. CDR3 DNA: TGTGCCAGCAGTTCAACAGGGGGCAATCAGCCCCAGCATTTT. It encodes CASSSTGGNQPQHF.

This clonotype was seen repeatedly, ten times or more. The rearrangement joins TRBV30 to TRBJ1-2; D is unclear. There are 12 residues in the CDR3. The germline gives CDR1 GTSNPN, CDR2 SVGIG (reference sequence). The V end was cut by 0 bases, the J end by 3 bases, with 5 bases between. CDR3 amino acids: CAWSVRDYGYTF. For the CDR3, the DNA is TGTGCCTGGAGTGTACGGGACTATGGCTACACCTTC.

There are many counts of this clonotype. This chain links TRBV11-2 with TRBJ2-3, with 9 positions matching TRBD2. The J segment lost 10 bases and the V segment lost 1 base, leaving 3 bases of the junction unmatched. CDR3 length equals 13 residues. Per germline, CDR1 SGHAT and CDR2 FQNNGV. CDR3 nucleotides: TGTGCCAGCAGCTTAGGACTAGCGGTTCCGCAGTATTTT. It yields the protein CASSLGLAVPQYF. Looking up the rest from reference TRBV11-2 and TRBJ2-3 gives the full variable domain: EAGVAQSPRYKIIEKRQSVAFWCNPISGHATLYWYQQILGQGPKLLIQFQNNGVVDDSQLPKDRFSAERLKGVDSTLKIQPAKLEDSAVYLCASSLGLAVPQYFGPGTRLTVL.

This clonotype showed up many times. The rearrangement links TRBV7-6 to TRBJ1-2, with 10 bases matching TRBD1. Unmatched junction bases numbered 12, after V lost 2 bases and J lost 6 bases. CDR3 length: 17 residues. From germline, CDR1 is SGHVS and CDR2 FNYEAQ. The CDR3 reads CASSLRVTQTGGDGYTF. The CDR3 region has the DNA TGTGCCAGCAGCTTAAGGGTGACTCAGACAGGGGGCGATGGCTACACCTTC.

This clonotype has ten or more counts. The J gene is TRBJ2-3, the V gene TRBV6-2 or TRBV6-3; TRBD2 matches at 15 bases. With V trimmed by 9 bases and J by 3 bases, 10 bases remained unmatched. Germline loops: CDR1 MNHEY, CDR2 SVGEGT. This CDR3 spans 17 amino acids. The CDR3 loop is CASFGLAGGPRTDTQYF. The CDR3 nucleotides are TGTGCCAGTTTTGGACTAGCGGGGGGGCCGAGAACAGATACGCAGTATTTT.

This clonotype appeared many times. The V gene is TRBV4-1, the J gene TRBJ2-7; TRBD1 agrees at 8 bases. Trimming removed 0 bases from V and 7 bases from J; junction bases left unmatched: 11. This CDR3 comprises 16 residues. The germline CDR1 and CDR2 sequences are MGHRA and YSYEKL. CDR3 in amino acids: CASSQDPRQGSGEQYF. CDR3 sequence (DNA): TGCGCCAGCAGCCAAGATCCCCGACAGGGGTCGGGAGAGCAGTACTTC.

This clonotype was observed at least ten times. The chain links TRBV11-2 to TRBJ2-3; 12 nucleotides line up with TRBD2. Looked up from germline, CDR1 is SGHAT and CDR2 is FQNNGV. CDR3 length: 17 residues. V was pared by 5 bases and J by 3 bases, with 9 bases of the junction left unmatched. CDR3 nucleotide sequence: TGTGCCAGCAGCATACTGACTAGCGGGAGACCGACAGATACGCAGTATTTT. Translation: CASSILTSGRPTDTQYF. The full variable domain, in which reference TRBV11-2 and TRBJ2-3 provide the parts outside the CDR3, is EAGVAQSPRYKIIEKRQSVAFWCNPISGHATLYWYQQILGQGPKLLIQFQNNGVVDDSQLPKDRFSAERLKGVDSTLKIQPAKLEDSAVYLCASSILTSGRPTDTQYFGPGTRLTVL.

This clonotype was observed at least ten times. The J gene is TRBJ1-2, the V gene TRBV12-3 or TRBV12-4, with a tentative D call TRBD1 (5 bases). V gave up 6 bases and J gave up 4 bases, with 9 bases separating them. The CDR3 covers 12 residues. Written as DNA, the CDR3 is TGTGCCAGCAGCACAGACAGCTATGGCTACACCTTC. This gives the protein CASSTDSYGYTF.

The table lists this clonotype with many counts. The chain has TRBV29-1 and TRBJ2-7; TRBD1 is a possible D gene (6 bases). Germline CDR1 SQVTM, CDR2 ANQGSEA. Trimming stripped 6 bases from V and 2 bases from J, with 11 bases between. CDR3 length: 12 residues. Here the CDR3 DNA reads TGCAGCGTGCGGACAGCTACCTACGAGCAGTACTTC. It codes for CSVRTATYEQYF.

This clonotype occurred many times. The chain carries TRBV11-3 and TRBJ1-1; unclear D gene. Trimming removed 3 bases from V and 2 bases from J, with 10 bases in between. The CDR3 runs to 14 residues. Germline loops: CDR1 SGHNT, CDR2 YENEEA. CDR3 in amino acids: CASSLGFLNTEAFF. In DNA, the CDR3 is TGTGCCAGCAGCTTGGGGTTTCTAAACACTGAAGCTTTCTTT.

Only a few counts were recorded for this clonotype. This chain joins TRBV18 and TRBJ2-1; 9 nucleotides line up with TRBD2. J lost 6 bases, V lost 3 bases, and 6 bases had no gene match. The germline CDR1 and CDR2 sequences are KGHSH and LQKENI. This CDR3 is built from 15 residues. The CDR3 nucleotides are TGTGCCAGCTCACCGGGAAGCGGGAGGACCAATGAGCAGTTCTTC. This encodes CASSPGSGRTNEQFF.

In its sample, this clonotype was seen a few times. This chain joins TRBV30 and TRBJ2-7; TRBD1 matches 8 bases. Germline lookup yields CDR1 GTSNPN and CDR2 SVGIG (reference sequence). After removal of 1 base from V and 0 bases from J, the junction contained 5 bases not matched to a gene. The CDR3 is 15 amino acids. CDR3 nucleotide sequence: TGTGCCTGGAGTGGGGGACAGGACAGCTCCTACGAGCAGTACTTC. It is translated as CAWSGGQDSSYEQYF.

This clonotype has a count of ten or more. The rearrangement uses TRBV29-1 and TRBJ2-5; D may be TRBD1 (6 bases). Germline CDR1 reads SQVTM; CDR2 reads ANQGSEA. Trimming shortened V by 3 bases and J by 2 bases, and 13 bases separated the two germline ends. CDR3 length: 14 residues. The CDR3 coding sequence is TGCAGCGTTGAGGATACAGGGTCTCAAGAGACCCAGTACTTC. This encodes CSVEDTGSQETQYF.

The table lists this clonotype with a few counts. The genes are TRBV18 and TRBJ2-7, with D uncertain. Germline V lookup: CDR1 KGHSH, CDR2 LQKENI. CDR3 size: 14 residues. The ends were cut back, 10 bases at V and 0 bases at J, with 16 bases in the middle. The CDR3 reads CANSPDRNSYEQYF. CDR3 coding DNA: TGTGCCAACTCCCCCGATCGAAACTCCTACGAGCAGTACTTC. The full variable domain, its missing parts supplied by reference TRBV18 and TRBJ2-7, is NAGVMQNPRHLVRRRGQEARLRCSPMKGHSHVYWYRQLPEEGLKFMVYLQKENIIDESGMPKERFSAEFPKEGPSILRIQQVVRGDSAAYFCANSPDRNSYEQYFGPGTRLTVT.

This clonotype turned up a few times. This rearrangement joins TRBV6-1 to TRBJ2-7, with unresolved D. With 8 bases removed from V and 0 bases from J, the gap between germline ends came to 11 bases. The germline V gene has CDR1 MNHNS and CDR2 SASEGT. This CDR3 has 13 residues. The DNA for the CDR3 is TGTGCCAGCGACGCCATGTTCTCCTACGAGCAGTACTTC. Translating it yields CASDAMFSYEQYF.

This chain uses TRBV28 with TRBJ2-1, with 8 bases aligning to TRBD2. V dropped 5 bases and J dropped 12; count of bases not matched to a gene: 6. Germline V gives CDR1 MDHEN, CDR2 SYDVKM. The length of the CDR3 is 12 residues. This chain's CDR3 is CASSPGGTRQFF. Written as DNA, the CDR3 is TGTGCCAGCAGTCCAGGCGGGACTAGGCAGTTCTTC.

This clonotype came up a few times. The chain links TRBV20-1 to TRBJ2-3; no definite D call. Trimming took off 5 bases at V and 1 base at J, with 10 bases between the two ends. CDR1 is DFQATT, CDR2 SNEGSKA, per germline (reference sequence). This CDR3 has 13 residues. In nucleotides, the CDR3 is TGCAGTGCTCCCGGATCCGGCACAGATACGCAGTATTTT. As protein: CSAPGSGTDTQYF.

The chain links TRBV11-2 to TRBJ2-2, with 7 positions matching TRBD1. V trimming: 7 bases; J trimming: 8 bases; junction bases outside the gene matches: 13. This CDR3 region has 15 residues. Germline values: CDR1 SGHAT, CDR2 FQNNGV. The CDR3 DNA sequence: TGTGCCAGCAAATCATCCGGGACAGCCAATGGGGAGCTGTTTTTT. It yields the protein CASKSSGTANGELFF.

This clonotype was counted between two and nine times. CDR3 DNA sequence: TGCAGCGGCAAAGGATCCTCAGTCGGGGAGACCCAGTACTTC. Its protein is CSGKGSSVGETQYF. This sequence joins TRBV29-1 and TRBJ2-5; no clear D gene. Trimming left V 7 bases short and J 5 bases short, with 20 bases between. This CDR3 has 14 amino acids. Per the germline V gene, CDR1 is SQVTM and CDR2 is ANQGSEA.